The 30 T cell receptor beta chains listed next were all sequenced from one sample in a study of T cell responses to AZD1222 COVID-19 vaccine. Sequencing used immunoSEQ multiplex PCR; TCRdb keeps in-frame clones, though not all of them. The table includes roughly 150,000 clones, roughly 90% detected once. This specimen was peripheral blood, taken 28 days after the second AZD1222 dose. The receptors come from an adult who received the AZD1222 COVID-19 vaccine.

The V call is TRBV6-6, the J call TRBJ2-4; D gene uncertain. Germline V gene data show CDR1 as MNHNY and CDR2 as SVGAGI (reference sequence). This CDR3 has 11 amino acids. V was clipped by 2 bases and J by 4 bases, with 0 bases between them. The DNA of the CDR3 is TGTGCCAGCAGTTACAAAAACATTCAGTACTTC. It codes for CASSYKNIQYF.

This clone was counted once. V is TRBV19 and J is TRBJ1-3, with D unclear. There are 17 residues in the CDR3. The germline V gene encodes CDR1 LNHDA and CDR2 SQIVND (reference sequence). V was shortened by 7 bases and J by 0 bases, with 19 bases between the two germline ends. The DNA for the CDR3 is TGTGCCAGTACCCCAAGGGAGAGACGAGGCTCTGGAAACACCATATATTTT. Translated: CASTPRERRGSGNTIYF.

The rearrangement uses TRBV19 and TRBJ1-5, with a possible D match to TRBD1 (5 bases). V lost 8 bases to trimming and J lost 3 bases, with 8 bases between them. The CDR3 is 12 amino acids. Looked up from germline, CDR1 is LNHDA and CDR2 is SQIVND (reference sequence). CDR3: CASSGPNQPQHF. Here the CDR3 DNA reads TGTGCCAGTTCGGGGCCCAATCAGCCCCAGCATTTT.

The V call is TRBV2, the J call TRBJ2-1, with 8 positions matching TRBD2. V shed 8 bases, J shed 6 bases, and the junction held 12 bases outside the gene matches. The germline gives CDR1 SNHLY, CDR2 FYNNEI. The CDR3 extends over 15 amino acids. CDR3 nucleotide sequence: TGTGCCAGCCATCAGAGCGGGACTAGTGGCAATGAGCAGTTCTTC. This encodes CASHQSGTSGNEQFF.

The chain is built from TRBV11-2 and TRBJ1-2; 7 positions agree with TRBD1. V was clipped by 5 bases and J by 5 bases; unmatched bases: 5. Germline lookup yields CDR1 SGHAT and CDR2 FQNNGV. This CDR3 region has 13 residues. CDR3 sequence (DNA): TGTGCCAGCAGCGTCGGACAGGCATATGGCTACACCTTC. This encodes CASSVGQAYGYTF.

J is TRBJ1-4 and V is TRBV30, with TRBD1 matching over 9 bases. The CDR3 loop spans 14 amino acids. J was trimmed by 2 bases and V by 5 bases; bases with no gene match: 3. CDR1 GTSNPN and CDR2 SVGIG come from the germline V gene (reference sequence). This CDR3 is CAWEQGATNEKLFF. CDR3 bases: TGTGCCTGGGAACAGGGGGCCACTAATGAAAAACTGTTTTTT.

V gene TRBV30 combines with J gene TRBJ2-7; no clear D gene. Germline V CDR1 and CDR2: GTSNPN, SVGIG (reference sequence). This CDR3 region has 16 residues. The ends were cut back, 5 bases at V and 1 base at J, with 21 bases in the middle. CDR3 nucleotide sequence: TGTGCCTGGGCACCAGATTTTACTTTCTCATCCTACGAGCAGTACTTC. This encodes CAWAPDFTFSSYEQYF.

The chain has TRBV11-2 and TRBJ2-1; 11 bases match TRBD1. The CDR3 loop spans 15 amino acids. Germline CDR1 and CDR2: SGHAT and FQNNGV. V gave up 5 bases and J gave up 7 bases; unmatched junction bases: 7. In DNA, the CDR3 is TGTGCCAGCAGCACCCGGGACAGGGGGGGGAATGAGCAGTTCTTC. This translates into CASSTRDRGGNEQFF. Combining the CDR3 with reference TRBV11-2 and TRBJ2-1 gives the whole variable domain EAGVAQSPRYKIIEKRQSVAFWCNPISGHATLYWYQQILGQGPKLLIQFQNNGVVDDSQLPKDRFSAERLKGVDSTLKIQPAKLEDSAVYLCASSTRDRGGNEQFFGPGTRLTVL.

The chain employs TRBV6-5 and TRBJ2-7; 9 bases agree with TRBD1. Germline V gives CDR1 MNHEY, CDR2 SVGAGI. The CDR3 is 14 amino acids. The junction had 6 bases not matched to a gene; V was cut back by 7 bases and J by 2 bases. This CDR3 is CASIPGTGTYEQYF. The CDR3 bases are TGTGCCAGCATCCCCGGGACAGGGACCTACGAGCAGTACTTC.

The chain employs TRBV19 and TRBJ1-1; D gene uncertain. With 5 bases removed from V and 1 base from J, the gap between germline ends came to 20 bases. Per the germline V gene, CDR1 is LNHDA and CDR2 is SQIVND (reference sequence). The CDR3 runs to 17 residues. For the CDR3, the DNA is TGTGCCAGTAGTTTTATTGGTGGAACACCAAAGAACACTGAAGCTTTCTTT. Translated: CASSFIGGTPKNTEAFF.

V is TRBV5-6 and J is TRBJ2-3; D uncertain. Germline assignment: CDR1 SGHDT and CDR2 YYEEEE. The CDR3 has 17 amino acids. Deletions cut 0 bases from V and 0 bases from J, with 14 bases between. In DNA form, the CDR3 reads TGTGCCAGCAGCTTGGGACCCCCGGGTGCTAGCACAGATACGCAGTATTTT. It specifies CASSLGPPGASTDTQYF.

The DNA for the CDR3 is TGTGCCAGCAGCTTAGATTTTCGGGGACGAGGCTACACCTTC. Translated, it gives CASSLDFRGRGYTF. The chain uses TRBV11-2 and TRBJ1-2; a possible D gene is TRBD1 (5 bases). V was shortened by 0 bases and J by 8 bases, with 13 bases between the two germline ends. Germline CDR1 reads SGHAT; CDR2 reads FQNNGV. The CDR3 loop spans 14 amino acids.

V gene TRBV7-9 combines with J gene TRBJ2-7; perhaps TRBD2 as D (5 bases). V was shortened by 2 bases and J by 5 bases, with 13 bases between the two germline ends. Germline CDR1 and CDR2: SEHNR and FQNEAQ (reference sequence). This CDR3 is built from 14 residues. The CDR3 loop reads CASSLNPGMNEQYF. The CDR3 DNA follows: TGTGCCAGCAGCTTAAACCCGGGAATGAACGAGCAGTACTTC.

The chain uses TRBV9 and TRBJ1-1; 8 nucleotides align to TRBD1. Germline CDR1 is SGDLS and CDR2 is YYNGEE. V gave up 3 bases and J gave up 11 bases; unmatched junction bases: 9. The CDR3 has 13 residues. CDR3 in amino acids: CASSAYLDRAAFF. The CDR3 DNA follows: TGTGCCAGCAGCGCGTACTTGGACAGGGCCGCTTTCTTT.

Here the CDR3 reads CASSLGSYGYTF. CDR3 in DNA: TGTGCCAGCAGTTTAGGGTCTTATGGCTACACCTTC. The chain joins TRBV12-3 or TRBV12-4 to TRBJ1-2; D is unresolved. Trimming removed 1 base at V and 5 bases at J, with 5 bases between. The CDR3 has 12 amino acids.

The V gene is TRBV3-1 (or the pseudogene TRBV3-2), the J gene TRBJ1-3; 9 bases are shared with TRBD1. CDR1 and CDR2 from the germline V gene are LGHDT and YNNKEL (reference sequence). The length of the CDR3 is 14 residues. The ends lost 6 bases at V and 2 bases at J; junction bases unmatched: 2. This chain's CDR3 is CASSWTGAGNTIYF. CDR3 bases: TGTGCCAGCAGTTGGACAGGGGCTGGAAACACCATATATTTT.

J is TRBJ1-5 and V is TRBV27, with D hard to call. V was pared by 6 bases and J by 6 bases, with 12 bases between. There are 13 residues in the CDR3. Germline-derived CDR1 and CDR2 are MNHEY and SMNVEV (reference sequence). DNA for the CDR3: TGTGCCAGCAGCCCCAATACTATTCAGCCCCAGCATTTT. Protein: CASSPNTIQPQHF.

This chain uses TRBV19 with TRBJ2-3; 8 bases match TRBD1. This CDR3 contains 15 residues. CDR1 LNHDA and CDR2 SQIVND come from the germline V gene (reference sequence). After removal of 9 bases from V and 3 bases from J, the junction contained 11 bases not matched to a gene. CDR3 DNA: TGTGCCAGCAACCCGTCCGGGACAGGTACAGATACGCAGTATTTT. It codes for CASNPSGTGTDTQYF.

The V call is TRBV6-4, the J call TRBJ1-1, with 8 bases matching TRBD1. The CDR3 is made up of 14 amino acids. Unmatched junction bases numbered 11, after V lost 6 bases and J lost 8 bases. The germline gives CDR1 MRHNA, CDR2 SNTAGT. CDR3 region: CASRIEYRDREAFF. In nucleotides, the CDR3 is TGTGCCAGCAGGATAGAATACCGGGACAGGGAAGCTTTCTTT.

The rearrangement joins TRBV6-6 to TRBJ1-6, with D unresolved. V dropped 2 bases and J dropped 11 bases, with 13 bases sitting between them. This CDR3 contains 14 residues. The germline CDR1 and CDR2 sequences are MNHNY and SVGAGI (reference sequence). This CDR3 is CASSYAIFNTPLHF. In DNA form, the CDR3 reads TGTGCCAGCAGTTACGCGATCTTCAATACACCCCTCCACTTT.

This chain links TRBV5-6 with TRBJ2-1; D may be TRBD1 (6 bases). CDR3 size: 15 residues. V lost 1 base and J 2 bases, leaving 10 bases between the germline ends. The germline CDR1 and CDR2 sequences are SGHDT and YYEEEE. The CDR3 here is CASSLPTGTYNEQFF. CDR3 sequence (DNA): TGTGCCAGCAGCTTGCCCACAGGGACCTACAATGAGCAGTTCTTC.

The V and J genes are TRBV27 and TRBJ1-1, with D possibly TRBD1 on 5 matching bases. This CDR3 is 14 amino acids long. The V and J ends lost 6 bases and 11 bases respectively, with 22 bases between them. From germline, CDR1 is MNHEY and CDR2 SMNVEV (reference sequence). CDR3 nucleotides: TGTGCCAGCAGACCACACCGGGACCCCCCGGGCGCTTTCTTT. It translates to CASRPHRDPPGAFF.

The chain combines TRBV19 with TRBJ1-1, with TRBD1 matching 7 bases. The CDR3 is 14 amino acids. Germline CDR1 reads LNHDA; CDR2 reads SQIVND (reference sequence). V was pared by 5 bases and J by 12 bases, with 15 bases of the junction left unmatched. CDR3 region: CASSPYAGTERTFF. Here the CDR3 DNA reads TGTGCCAGTAGTCCTTATGCCGGGACAGAGCGCACTTTCTTT.

This clone appeared a few times. This chain uses TRBV12-5 with TRBJ1-1; no firm D call. Trimming pared 5 bases from V and 3 bases from J, leaving 16 bases between. The germline V gene encodes CDR1 LGHNT and CDR2 FRNRAP. CDR3 length equals 15 residues. The CDR3: CASGTQTGSYTEAFF. CDR3 DNA: TGTGCTAGTGGTACACAAACCGGGAGCTACACTGAAGCTTTCTTT. The full variable domain, rest sourced from reference TRBV12-5 and TRBJ1-1, is DARVTQTPRHKVTEMGQEVTMRCQPILGHNTVFWYRQTMMQGLELLAYFRNRAPLDDSGMPKDRFSAEMPDATLATLKIQPSEPRDSAVYFCASGTQTGSYTEAFFGQGTRLTVV.

J is TRBJ1-2 and V is TRBV27, with D perhaps TRBD1 (5 bases). The germline V gene encodes CDR1 MNHEY and CDR2 SMNVEV (reference sequence). The V and J ends lost 0 bases and 6 bases respectively, with 17 bases between them. CDR3 length equals 16 residues. CDR3 sequence reads: CASSLSAGAGPNGYTF. Written as DNA, the CDR3 is TGTGCCAGCAGTTTATCGGCCGGTGCGGGGCCTAATGGCTACACCTTC.

The chain links TRBV14 to TRBJ1-6; no definite D call. Germline CDR1 and CDR2: SGHDN and FVKESK. With 0 bases removed from V and 9 bases from J, the gap between germline ends came to 12 bases. This CDR3 comprises 15 residues. The CDR3 region has the DNA TGTGCCAGCAGCCAAGAAACGGGCGGGAGTTCACCCCTCCACTTT. Protein: CASSQETGGSSPLHF.

The table lists this clone with a few counts. This chain uses TRBV27 with TRBJ2-7; D is unresolved. The CDR3 length is 9 residues. Germline CDR1 is MNHEY and CDR2 is SMNVEV (reference sequence). V lost 7 bases and J lost 7, with 5 bases in between. For the CDR3, the DNA is TGTGCCAGCATAACTGAGCAGTACTTC. Its protein is CASITEQYF.

The rearrangement links TRBV4-2 to TRBJ2-7, with 12 bases lining up with TRBD2. The CDR3 sequence is 14 residues long. Germline-derived CDR1 and CDR2 are LGHNA and YNFKEQ. J gave up 4 bases and V 2 bases, and 0 bases lay outside the gene matches. CDR3 nucleotide sequence: TGTGCCAGCAGCCAACTAGCGGGAGGGTACGAGCAGTACTTC. Translation: CASSQLAGGYEQYF.

This chain links TRBV18 with TRBJ1-6; D call uncertain. Germline loops: CDR1 KGHSH, CDR2 LQKENI. The CDR3 consists of 13 residues. V was shortened by 2 bases and J by 12 bases, with 11 bases between the two germline ends. CDR3 amino acids: CASSPKVTEPLHF. The CDR3 nucleotides read TGTGCCAGCTCACCAAAAGTGACCGAACCCCTCCACTTT.

The rearrangement links TRBV6-5 to TRBJ2-7; 7 bases agree with TRBD1. This CDR3 is 14 amino acids long. Germline CDR1 and CDR2: MNHEY and SVGAGI. Trimming took 2 bases from V and 1 from J; bases not matched to a gene: 2. CDR3 loop: CASSYGDSSYEQYF. The DNA for the CDR3 is TGTGCCAGCAGTTACGGGGACAGTTCCTACGAGCAGTACTTC.